A selection of T cell receptor beta chains follows, all from one sample in a study of blood T cell repertoires in COVID-19. TCRdb's copy holds only in-frame clones and misses some; the assay was immunoSEQ multiplex PCR. The sample yields about 160,000 clones, under 95% seen once. Sequencing was performed on peripheral blood. The source of these receptors is a man aged 18-30 years with acute or convalescent COVID-19. The conserved cysteine and the conserved F or W are not part of the CDR3 here.

>TRBV5-1
ASSLAGVGSNQPQH
>TRBV6-4
ASSAQLAVAYEQY
>TRBV24-1
ATSASQGADEQY
>TRBV20-1
SASLGGEQY
>TRBV30
AWSVPEANYGYT
>TRBV5-1
ASSVLAGGSQETQY
>TRBV3-1/TRBV3-2
ASSQPGVGYGYT
>TRBV3-1/TRBV3-2
ASSQLPRRVSTEAF
>TRBV4-1
ASSQGRLAGDGWGPDTQY
>TRBV3-1/TRBV3-2
ASSQDGRGIGYNEQF
>TRBV4-1
ASSSGTLRGYT
>TRBV5-1
ASSFKGQSQETQY
>TRBV24-1
ATSDPLGLRGGYGYT
>TRBV24-1
ATSDLLAGGPENTGELF
>TRBV28
ASSTDTNEKLF
>TRBV4-1
ASSHWDYDTGELF